The rows below give T cell receptor beta chains drawn from one sample of a study of blood T cell repertoires in COVID-19. The method was immunoSEQ multiplex PCR; TCRdb's version includes in-frame clones alone and lacks a portion of them. Counted here are 150,000 to 200,000 clones, approximately 80% occurring once; the ten biggest clones make up roughly 12%. Sequencing input: peripheral blood. The receptors derive from an elderly woman with COVID-19, enrolled during active disease. The CDR3 runs from the conserved cysteine through the conserved F or W. D genes are given only for firm matches. A row's size may be missing; if present it is once, few, many or a size class.

cdr3_nt,cdr3_aa,v_call,d_call,j_call,clone_size
TGTGCCAGTAGTACAGGGTACGAGCAGTACTTC,CASSTGYEQYF,TRBV19,-,TRBJ2-7,-
TGCGCCAGCAGCTTGGGGCGGGACTCTCCCACAGATACGCAGTATTTT,CASSLGRDSPTDTQYF,TRBV5-1,-,TRBJ2-3,-
TGCGCCAGCAGCTTGGGGGGCGCCGGGACAGGGATTCGTAACTATGGCTACACCTTC,CASSLGGAGTGIRNYGYTF,TRBV5-1,TRBD1,TRBJ1-2,-
TGTGCCATCAGTGAGGCAGCGGGGCACTACAATGAGCAGTTCTTC,CAISEAAGHYNEQFF,TRBV10-3,TRBD2,TRBJ2-1,-
TGTGCCAGCAGTGAAGAGAGGGGGAGCTCCTATAATTCACCCCTCCACTTT,CASSEERGSSYNSPLHF,TRBV6-1,-,TRBJ1-6,-
TGTGCCAGCAGTGAATTCGGGCGGGGATTGGGCTATGGCTACACCTTC,CASSEFGRGLGYGYTF,TRBV6-1,-,TRBJ1-2,once
TGTGCCAGCAGCTTAGCGCCGGGGGTACTAGGGGGCTACACCTTC,CASSLAPGVLGGYTF,TRBV7-9,-,TRBJ1-2,-
TGCGCCAGCAGCCCAAGACAGACCTCCGGCTACGAGCAGTACTTC,CASSPRQTSGYEQYF,TRBV5-1,-,TRBJ2-7,-
TGTGCCAGCAGCCCACGTCTGGGGGCGGACACCGGGGAGCTGTTTTTT,CASSPRLGADTGELFF,TRBV9,-,TRBJ2-2,-
TGTGCCAGCAGCCAATGGGGCGAAGTCTCCTATAATTCACCCCTCCACTTT,CASSQWGEVSYNSPLHF,TRBV3-1/TRBV3-2,-,TRBJ1-6,-
TGTGCCAGCAGACTGGGACTAGCCGGGAATGAGCAGTTCTTC,CASRLGLAGNEQFF,TRBV6-5,TRBD2,TRBJ2-1,-
TGTGCCAGCTCACGCGCGACAGGGGCCTACGAGCAGTACTTC,CASSRATGAYEQYF,TRBV18,TRBD1,TRBJ2-7,-
TGTGCCAGCAGCCTACAGGTTTCTAACACTGAAGCTTTCTTT,CASSLQVSNTEAFF,TRBV4-2,-,TRBJ1-1,-
TGTGCCAGCAGAGTTACAGGGGCGGGCACTGAAGCTTTCTTT,CASRVTGAGTEAFF,TRBV6-5,TRBD1,TRBJ1-1,-
TGTGCCAGCAGTGATGGAGCGGACAGGGGGTACGAGCAGTACTTC,CASSDGADRGYEQYF,TRBV25-1,TRBD1,TRBJ2-7,-
TGTGCCAGTAGTCCCCACAGGGTCTCTAATGAAAAACTGTTTTTT,CASSPHRVSNEKLFF,TRBV19,-,TRBJ1-4,-
TGTGCCAGCAGTTTCGACATCAGGGGGTCCTCACCCCTACCCGAGCAGTACTTC,CASSFDIRGSSPLPEQYF,TRBV6-2/TRBV6-3,TRBD1,TRBJ2-7,-